The TCR beta chain described here comes from a study of blood T cells in healthy people across ages. The overall study: Template switching retrieved approximately one barcoded beta molecule for each two T cells.

This clonotype came up a few times. The CDR3 extends over 14 amino acids. Trimming at V came to 3 bases and at J to 4 bases, leaving 2 bases not matched to a gene. The V gene's germline CDR1 is DFQATT and CDR2 SNEGSKA (reference sequence). Primed by a sample-barcoded 5' primer and a J-beta primer mix, a second PCR proceeded for roughly 7 to 11 cycles. Each cDNA molecule was tagged by a template-switch adaptor with 12 random nucleotides. TCRdb passed the 5' RACE reads through MiXCR, listing each CDR3 protein once. Of roughly 790,000 distinct CDR3 sequences in the sample, about 40% are singletons; the top ten hold about 20%.

The sequenced sample consisted of blood. V usage is TRBV20-1 and J usage is TRBJ2-1; 11 nucleotides line up with TRBD2. The receptor's source is an older woman in good health. The CDR3 sequence: CSASRLAGYNEQFF. The DNA for the CDR3 is TGCAGTGCTAGTAGACTAGCGGGGTACAATGAGCAGTTCTTC.